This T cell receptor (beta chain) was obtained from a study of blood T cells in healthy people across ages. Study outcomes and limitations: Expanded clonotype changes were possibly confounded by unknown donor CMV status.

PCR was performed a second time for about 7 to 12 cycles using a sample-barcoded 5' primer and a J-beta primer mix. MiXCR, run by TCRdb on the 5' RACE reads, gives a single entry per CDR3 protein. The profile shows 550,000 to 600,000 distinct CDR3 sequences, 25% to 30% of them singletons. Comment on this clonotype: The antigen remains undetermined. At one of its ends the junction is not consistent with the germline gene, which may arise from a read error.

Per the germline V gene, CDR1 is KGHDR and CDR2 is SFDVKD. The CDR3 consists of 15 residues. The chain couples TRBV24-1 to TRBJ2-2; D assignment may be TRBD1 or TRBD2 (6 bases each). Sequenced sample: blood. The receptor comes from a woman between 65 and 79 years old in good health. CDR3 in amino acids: CATSDPRRDTGKLFF. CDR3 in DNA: TGTGCCACCAGTGACCCCCGGCGGGACACCGGGAAGCTGTTTTTT.